The clone carrying this T cell receptor beta chain was detected many times. TCRdb itself ran the RT-PCR reads through MiXCR, one entry per CDR3 protein. The sample carries approximately 20,000 distinct CDR3 sequences, approximately 4.4% recorded once. This record belongs to a study of patients and donors after allogeneic stem cell transplantation. V lost 5 bases to trimming and J lost 2 bases; unmatched junction nucleotides: 3. Germline V CDR1 and CDR2: SGHNT, YYREEE (reference sequence). The CDR3 is 15 amino acids. The clonotype was recovered from a human donor who was either an allogeneic HSCT recipient or a stem cell or donor lymphocyte infusion donor (not recorded which). It is not recorded whose cells these are; they may come from a transplant donor. The sequenced material came from blood, either unsorted or a sorted T cell fraction (not recorded which). The chain employs TRBV5-4 and TRBJ2-2; TRBD1 aligns across 10 bases. DNA for the CDR3: TGTGCCAGCAGGATGACAGGGGGCAACACCGGGGAGCTGTTTTTT. Residues: CASRMTGGNTGELFF.